These T cell receptor beta chains were read from a single sample in a study of blood T cell repertoires in COVID-19. Method: immunoSEQ multiplex PCR; TCRdb's copy keeps in-frame clones and lacks some. Among 150,000 to 200,000 clones listed, around 78% were seen once. Sequencing was done on a sample of peripheral blood. The receptors come from an elderly woman with active or convalescent COVID-19. Both conserved end residues are part of each CDR3.

v_gene: TRBV6-6
CDR3aa: CASSSPWGGADTQYF

v_gene: TRBV9
CDR3aa: CASSVAGASGSYEQYF

v_gene: TRBV18
CDR3aa: CASSPVSVNTEAFF

v_gene: TRBV12-3/TRBV12-4
CDR3aa: CASARAYEQYF

v_gene: TRBV9
CDR3aa: CASSVAGDYNSPLHF

v_gene: TRBV3-1/TRBV3-2
CDR3aa: CASSQEDSSYEQYF

v_gene: TRBV4-1
CDR3aa: CASRQRNEKLFF

v_gene: TRBV7-9
CDR3aa: CASSLTGNSPLHF

v_gene: TRBV19
CDR3aa: CASSTGGARNMNTEAFF

v_gene: TRBV2
CDR3aa: CATQNQVATNEKLFF